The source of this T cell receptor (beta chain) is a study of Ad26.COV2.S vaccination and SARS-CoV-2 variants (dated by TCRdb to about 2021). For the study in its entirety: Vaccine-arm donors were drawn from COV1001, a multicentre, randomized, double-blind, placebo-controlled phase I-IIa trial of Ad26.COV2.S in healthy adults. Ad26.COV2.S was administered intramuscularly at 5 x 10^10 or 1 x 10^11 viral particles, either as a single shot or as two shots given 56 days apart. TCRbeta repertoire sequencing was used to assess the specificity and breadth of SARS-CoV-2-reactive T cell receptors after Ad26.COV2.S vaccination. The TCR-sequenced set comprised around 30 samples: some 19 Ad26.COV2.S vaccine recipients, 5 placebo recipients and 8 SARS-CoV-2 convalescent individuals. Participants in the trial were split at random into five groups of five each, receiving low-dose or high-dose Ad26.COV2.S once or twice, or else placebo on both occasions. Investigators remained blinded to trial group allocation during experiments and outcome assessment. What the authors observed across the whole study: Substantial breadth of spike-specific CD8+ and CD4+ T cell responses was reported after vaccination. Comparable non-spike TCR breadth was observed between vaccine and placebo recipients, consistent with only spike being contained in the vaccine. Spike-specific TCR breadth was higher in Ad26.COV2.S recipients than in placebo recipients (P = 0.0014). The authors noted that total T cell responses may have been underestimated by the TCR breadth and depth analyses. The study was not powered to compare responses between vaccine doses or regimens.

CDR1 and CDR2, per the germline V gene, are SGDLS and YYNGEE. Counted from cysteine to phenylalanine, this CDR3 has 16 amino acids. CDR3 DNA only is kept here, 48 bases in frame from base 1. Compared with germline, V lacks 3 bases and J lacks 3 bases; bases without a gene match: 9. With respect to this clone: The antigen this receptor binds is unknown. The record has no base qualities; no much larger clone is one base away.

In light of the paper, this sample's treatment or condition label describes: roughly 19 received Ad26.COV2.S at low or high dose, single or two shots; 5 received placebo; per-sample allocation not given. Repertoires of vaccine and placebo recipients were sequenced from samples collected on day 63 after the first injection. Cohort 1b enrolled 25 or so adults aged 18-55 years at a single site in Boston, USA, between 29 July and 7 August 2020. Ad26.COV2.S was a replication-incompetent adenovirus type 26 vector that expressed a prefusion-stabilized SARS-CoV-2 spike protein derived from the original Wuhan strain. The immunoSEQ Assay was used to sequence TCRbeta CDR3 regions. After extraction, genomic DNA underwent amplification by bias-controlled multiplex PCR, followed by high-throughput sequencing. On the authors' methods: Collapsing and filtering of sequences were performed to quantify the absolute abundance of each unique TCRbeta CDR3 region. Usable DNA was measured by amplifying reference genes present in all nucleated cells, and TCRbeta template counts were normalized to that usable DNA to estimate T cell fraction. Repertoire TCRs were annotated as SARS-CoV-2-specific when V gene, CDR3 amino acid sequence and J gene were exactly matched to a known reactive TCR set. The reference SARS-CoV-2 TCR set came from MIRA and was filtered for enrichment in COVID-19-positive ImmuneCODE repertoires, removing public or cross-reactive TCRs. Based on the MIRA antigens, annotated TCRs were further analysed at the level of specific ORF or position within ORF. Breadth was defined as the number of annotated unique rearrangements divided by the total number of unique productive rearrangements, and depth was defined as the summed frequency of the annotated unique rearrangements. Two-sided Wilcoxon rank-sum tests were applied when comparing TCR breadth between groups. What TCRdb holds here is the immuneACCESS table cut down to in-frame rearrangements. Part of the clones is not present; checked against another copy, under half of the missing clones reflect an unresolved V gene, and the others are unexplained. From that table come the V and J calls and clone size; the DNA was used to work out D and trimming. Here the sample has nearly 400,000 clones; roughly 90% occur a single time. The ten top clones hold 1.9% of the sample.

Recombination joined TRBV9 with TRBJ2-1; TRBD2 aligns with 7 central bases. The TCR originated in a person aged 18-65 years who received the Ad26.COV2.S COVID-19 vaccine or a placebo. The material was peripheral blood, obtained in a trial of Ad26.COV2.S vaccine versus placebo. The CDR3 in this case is CASSALMGGYYNEQFF. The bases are TGTGCCAGCAGCGCCCTCATGGGAGGGTACTACAATGAGCAGTTCTTC.